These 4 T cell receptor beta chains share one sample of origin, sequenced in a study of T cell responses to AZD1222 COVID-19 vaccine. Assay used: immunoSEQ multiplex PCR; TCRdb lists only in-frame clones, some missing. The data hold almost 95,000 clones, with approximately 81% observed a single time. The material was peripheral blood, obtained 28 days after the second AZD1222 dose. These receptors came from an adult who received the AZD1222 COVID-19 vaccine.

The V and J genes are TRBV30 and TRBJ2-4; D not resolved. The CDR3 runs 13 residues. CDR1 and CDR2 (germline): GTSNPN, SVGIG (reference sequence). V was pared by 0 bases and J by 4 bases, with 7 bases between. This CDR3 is CAWSVNSKNIQYF. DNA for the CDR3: TGTGCCTGGAGTGTCAACAGTAAAAACATTCAGTACTTC.

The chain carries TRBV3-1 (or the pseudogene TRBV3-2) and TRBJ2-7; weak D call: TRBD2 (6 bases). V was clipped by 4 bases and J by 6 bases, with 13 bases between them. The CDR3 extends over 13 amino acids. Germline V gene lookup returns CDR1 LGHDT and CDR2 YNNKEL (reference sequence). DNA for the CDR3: TGTGCCAGCAGCCTCCTCGCCGGGGGCGAGCAGTACTTC. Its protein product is CASSLLAGGEQYF.

CDR3 DNA: TGTGCCAGCAGCAGAACAGGGAATCTGTTCGAGCAGTACTTC. Protein product: CASSRTGNLFEQYF. The rearrangement uses TRBV2 and TRBJ2-7; D is perhaps TRBD1 (6 bases). Trimming stripped 6 bases from V and 6 bases from J, with 18 bases between. The CDR3 is made up of 14 amino acids. CDR1 is SNHLY and CDR2 is FYNNEI in the germline V gene.

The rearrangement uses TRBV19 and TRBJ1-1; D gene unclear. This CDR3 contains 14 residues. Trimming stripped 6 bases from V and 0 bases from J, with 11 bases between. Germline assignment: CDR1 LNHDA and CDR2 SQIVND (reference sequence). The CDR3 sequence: CASSPLGMNTEAFF. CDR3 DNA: TGTGCCAGTAGCCCTCTGGGGATGAACACTGAAGCTTTCTTT. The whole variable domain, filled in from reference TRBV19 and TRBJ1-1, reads DGGITQSPKYLFRKEGQNVTLSCEQNLNHDAMYWYRQDPGQGLRLIYYSQIVNDFQKGDIAEGYSVSREKKESFPLTVTSAQKNPTAFYLCASSPLGMNTEAFFGQGTRLTVV.